A single sample is the source of the 15 T cell receptor beta chains below, sequenced in a study of persistence of HIV-infected CD4 T cells. Their antigen targets remain unknown. The immunoSEQ assay was version 4, run in survey mode. The assay was immunoSEQ multiplex PCR, and TCRdb's table has in-frame clones only and misses some. The sample lists tens of thousands of clones; about 74% were seen once. Overlapping HIV-1 Gag 15-mer peptides at 1 ug per peptide per mL were used. CD4+ T cells upregulating both CD40 ligand and CD69 were sorted as responding cells. The sequencing used CD4+ T cells sorted from PBMCs after roughly 20-hour stimulation, collected from a patient who received antiretroviral therapy. The source of these receptors is an adult man with HIV who was CMV-seropositive.

This clone was seen once. The chain links TRBV15 to TRBJ2-7; weak D call: TRBD1 (7 bases). Per germline, CDR1 LNHNV and CDR2 YYDKDF (reference sequence). V lost 3 bases and J 6 bases, leaving 21 bases between the germline ends. The length of the CDR3 is 16 residues. CDR3 region: CATSRDYRQGLSEQYF. The CDR3 DNA follows: TGTGCCACCAGCAGGGACTATAGACAGGGTTTGAGCGAGCAGTACTTC.

This rearrangement joins TRBV7-9 to TRBJ1-2; D uncertain. The V gene's germline CDR1 is SEHNR and CDR2 FQNEAQ (reference sequence). The CDR3 has 17 residues. Trimming cost V 1 base and J 4 bases, with 19 bases left between them. As DNA, the CDR3 is TGTGCCAGCAGCTTAGAACTCAGCAGCGGGAACGTCTATGGCTACACCTTC. Translated, it gives CASSLELSSGNVYGYTF.

The chain carries TRBV5-1 and TRBJ1-2; D is ambiguous. V lost 1 base and J lost 1, with 14 bases in between. Germline V gene lookup returns CDR1 SGHRS and CDR2 YFSETQ. CDR3 length: 16 amino acids. CDR3 residues: CASSLQLNSHNYGYTF. The DNA of the CDR3 is TGCGCCAGCAGCTTGCAGCTCAACAGTCATAACTATGGCTACACCTTC. The full variable domain, in which reference TRBV5-1 and TRBJ1-2 provide the parts outside the CDR3, is KAGVTQTPRYLIKTRGQQVTLSCSPISGHRSVSWYQQTPGQGLQFLFEYFSETQRNKGNFPGRFSGRQFSNSRSEMNVSTLELGDSALYLCASSLQLNSHNYGYTFGSGTRLTVV.

The chain carries TRBV7-3 and TRBJ1-2; tentative D call: TRBD1 (5 bases). The CDR3 loop spans 15 amino acids. Deletions cut 2 bases from V and 5 bases from J, with 15 bases between. Germline lookup yields CDR1 SGHTA and CDR2 FQGTGA. CDR3 in amino acids: CASSLDGTGRYGYTF. The CDR3 DNA follows: TGTGCCAGCAGCTTAGACGGAACGGGGCGTTATGGCTACACCTTC.

This sequence joins TRBV19 and TRBJ1-5; TRBD1 matches 10 bases. The CDR3 runs to 17 residues. Germline trimming cut 1 base from V and 4 bases from J; bases unmatched to any gene: 7. The germline V gene has CDR1 LNHDA and CDR2 SQIVND (reference sequence). The DNA of the CDR3 is TGTGCCAGTAGTATAGGGGGACAGGGGATCGGAAATCAGCCCCAGCATTTT. This codes for CASSIGGQGIGNQPQHF.

The chain links TRBV7-3 to TRBJ2-1; 8 nucleotides align to TRBD1. The germline gives CDR1 SGHTA, CDR2 FQGTGA. The CDR3 sequence is 15 residues long. J was trimmed by 3 bases and V by 5 bases; bases with no gene match: 6. This chain's CDR3 is CASSPNRGFYNEQFF. CDR3 DNA: TGTGCCAGCAGCCCTAACAGGGGGTTCTACAATGAGCAGTTCTTC.

This rearrangement joins TRBV5-1 to TRBJ2-3, with 12 bases identical to TRBD2. The CDR3 runs to 15 residues. The V gene end was trimmed by 6 bases and the J gene end by 3 bases; junction bases not matched to a gene: 5. The V gene's germline CDR1 is SGHRS and CDR2 YFSETQ. CDR3 coding DNA: TGCGCCAGCACTCCGACTAGCGGGGGTACAGATACGCAGTATTTT. It codes for CASTPTSGGTDTQYF.

The chain employs TRBV7-2 and TRBJ2-7; D possibly uses TRBD1 or TRBD2 (5 bases each). Trimming took 2 bases from V and 1 from J, leaving 12 bases between them. This CDR3 comprises 15 residues. The germline V gene has CDR1 SGHTA and CDR2 FQGNSA. In DNA, the CDR3 is TGTGCCAGCAGCTTAACTGGAGGACATTCCTACGAGCAGTACTTC. Translated: CASSLTGGHSYEQYF.

The count of this clone is one. This chain uses TRBV18 with TRBJ1-2, with a possible D match to TRBD1 (5 bases). V shed 4 bases and J shed 6 bases, with 6 bases lying between them. This CDR3 is built from 11 residues. The germline V gene encodes CDR1 KGHSH and CDR2 LQKENI. CDR3 sequence: CASSQGDGYTF. CDR3 DNA: TGTGCCAGCTCACAAGGGGATGGCTACACCTTC. Filled out from reference TRBV18 and TRBJ1-2, the complete variable domain reads NAGVMQNPRHLVRRRGQEARLRCSPMKGHSHVYWYRQLPEEGLKFMVYLQKENIIDESGMPKERFSAEFPKEGPSILRIQQVVRGDSAAYFCASSQGDGYTFGSGTRLTVV.

The genes are TRBV3-1 (or the pseudogene TRBV3-2) and TRBJ2-3; D remains ambiguous. This CDR3 has 11 amino acids. The germline V gene encodes CDR1 LGHDT and CDR2 YNNKEL (reference sequence). This CDR3 reads CAVGKADTQYF. The CDR3 coding sequence is TGTGCTGTGGGTAAAGCAGATACGCAGTATTTT.

Here the CDR3 reads CASSTGQLGTDTQYF. DNA of the CDR3: TGTGCCAGCAGCACCGGACAGTTAGGCACAGATACGCAGTATTTT. This chain joins TRBV7-2 and TRBJ2-3; maybe TRBD1 (6 bases). The CDR3 is made up of 15 amino acids. Trimming took off 5 bases at V and 1 base at J, with 13 bases between the two ends. Germline-derived CDR1 and CDR2 are SGHTA and FQGNSA. Full variable domain (outside the CDR3, taken from reference TRBV7-2 and TRBJ2-3): GAGVSQSPSNKVTEKGKDVELRCDPISGHTALYWYRQSLGQGLEFLIYFQGNSAPDKSGLPSDRFSAERTGGSVSTLTIQRTQQEDSAVYLCASSTGQLGTDTQYFGPGTRLTVL.

The chain carries TRBV7-9 and TRBJ1-2, with 12 bases identical to TRBD1. In germline, CDR1 is SEHNR, CDR2 FQNEAQ (reference sequence). J lost 8 bases, V lost 4 bases, and 5 bases had no gene match. The CDR3 covers 14 residues. The CDR3 coding sequence is TGTGCCAGCAGCTCCTGGGACAGGGGGCGAGGCTACACCTTC. Translation gives CASSSWDRGRGYTF.

The V and J genes are TRBV7-3 and TRBJ2-1, with D hard to call. Trimming took off 2 bases at V and 7 bases at J, with 9 bases between the two ends. The CDR3 is made up of 13 amino acids. Germline lookup yields CDR1 SGHTA and CDR2 FQGTGA. As DNA, the CDR3 is TGTGCCAGCAGCTTAGACCGCCGGAATGAGCAGTTCTTC. Translating gives CASSLDRRNEQFF.

The V gene is TRBV6-5, the J gene TRBJ2-2; maybe TRBD1 (5 bases). The CDR3 sequence is 14 residues long. Trimming took off 6 bases at V and 3 bases at J, with 11 bases between the two ends. Germline CDR1 MNHEY, CDR2 SVGAGI. The CDR3 DNA reads as TGTGCCAGCAGGAGGACAAGGGACACCGGGGAGCTGTTTTTT. It translates to CASRRTRDTGELFF.

The chain couples TRBV9 to TRBJ1-4; 8 bases agree with TRBD1. This CDR3 has 15 residues. Germline V CDR1 and CDR2: SGDLS, YYNGEE. The ends lost 6 bases at V and 3 bases at J; junction bases unmatched: 7. CDR3: CASTTGARANEKLFF. CDR3 coding DNA: TGTGCCAGCACGACAGGGGCCAGGGCTAATGAAAAACTGTTTTTT. Complete variable domain (other parts from reference TRBV9 and TRBJ1-4): DSGVTQTPKHLITATGQRVTLRCSPRSGDLSVYWYQQSLDQGLQFLIQYYNGEERAKGNILERFSAQQFPDLHSELNLSSLELGDSALYFCASTTGARANEKLFFGSGTQLSVL.